Detailed here is one TCR beta chain. V was trimmed by 3 bases and J by 3 bases, leaving 8 bases between them. Germline CDR1 is SGHVS and CDR2 is FNYEAQ. The CDR3 totals 14 residues. This sample stems from a study of blood T cell repertoires in COVID-19. Study-wide background: COVID-19 samples collected from the United States, Italy and Spain covered acute and convalescent phases. PBMCs, B-cell-depleted T cells, or T cells were the source of the cDNA or gDNA that made up the material.

In the original processing: Quantification of nucleated cells was approximated via reference gene primer amplification. Clones were read by immunoSEQ multiplex PCR, and TCRdb kept only the in-frame ones, dropping some. V and J calls and clone size are as listed in that table; D and trimming were resolved from the DNA. Of 150,000 or so clones in the sample, over 75% are singletons; the top ten hold 6.5% to 9.5%. Seattle's enrolled individuals joined amid active infection and were then monitored longitudinally. The V call is TRBV7-6, the J call TRBJ2-2, with D unclear. The sequence was collected from a woman aged 55-75 years with COVID-19, enrolled during active disease. Material: peripheral blood. The CDR3: CASSLREYTGELFF. The CDR3 coding sequence is TGTGCCAGCAGCTTGAGAGAGTACACCGGGGAGCTGTTTTTT.